The TCR delta chain under discussion was sequenced for a study of γδ T cells in repeated Plasmodium falciparum infection. Notes on the study in general: Donors in Mali lived in a small rural village, largely one ethnic group.

The V gene's germline CDR1 is TSWWSYY and CDR2 QGS. After removal of 5 bases from V and 1 base from J, the junction contained 12 bases not matched to a gene. The CDR3 contains 18 residues. Each sorted gammadelta sample had TRG and TRD chains sequenced. TCRdb reprocessed the multiplex PCR reads through CATT. The sample lists tens of thousands of delta-chain clones, over 1.5% occurring once. Vgamma9/Vdelta2+ and Vdelta2-negative gammadelta T cells were flow-sorted from PBMC for bulk sequencing. In this sample, this clone turned up many times. Its antigen is not identified. The source is a pool of human donors (malaria-infected and uninfected, not separated). The genes are TRDV1 and TRDJ1; 11 bases align to TRDD3. The specimen was gamma-delta T cells from blood. Here the CDR3 reads CALGRPESGGYSTDKLIF. CDR3 in DNA: TGTGCTCTTGGGCGCCCGGAATCTGGGGGATACAGCACCGATAAACTCATCTTT.